This TCR beta chain was recovered during a study of radiation and T cells in renal cell carcinoma. CDR3 length: 15 amino acids. The germline CDR1 and CDR2 sequences are MDHEN and SYDVKM. The V end was cut by 4 bases, the J end by 0 bases, with 10 bases between. With respect to this clone: Its antigen remains unidentified.

Sequencing used immunoSEQ multiplex PCR; TCRdb keeps in-frame clones, though not all of them. The table includes about 150,000 clones, roughly 90% detected once. Time point given: blood 2 weeks post-SBRT. Documented treatment: 15 Gy SBRT to primary tumor, nephrectomy 4 weeks later. Blood was sampled at baseline, 2 weeks and 4 weeks after SBRT. General study findings and limits: Baseline intratumoral clonotype presence is unknown without pretreatment biopsies. In blood, top tumor clones expanded by 2 weeks, shrinking by 4.

This receptor was identified in a woman between 45 and 60 years old with renal cell carcinoma. The input for sequencing was blood, taken from a patient whose treatment included radiotherapy and nephrectomy. The chain uses TRBV28 and TRBJ1-3; D gene ambiguous. The CDR3 is CASSSNSLSGNTIYF. Written as DNA, the CDR3 is TGTGCCAGCAGTTCTAACAGCCTCTCTGGAAACACCATATATTTT.